These 18 T cell receptor beta chains came from one sample sequenced in a study of T cells after yellow fever vaccination. TCRdb re-called the 5' RACE reads with MiXCR, one entry per CDR3 protein. The sample shows 12,000 to 15,000 distinct CDR3 sequences, 6% to 9.5% of them seen only once. The sequencing here drew on PBMCs, either bulk or a sorted T-cell subset (CD4+, CD8+, memory, or dextramer-sorted; not recorded which), taken on the day of the yellow fever booster vaccination. These receptors originate from a man aged 18 to 30 who received the YFV17D yellow fever vaccine.

This clonotype was recorded at least ten times. This chain uses TRBV18 with TRBJ2-7, with a weak D call TRBD2 (7 bases). Trimming took 3 bases from V and 0 from J, leaving 9 bases between them. This CDR3 comprises 14 residues. Germline loops: CDR1 KGHSH, CDR2 LQKENI. In DNA form, the CDR3 reads TGTGCCAGCTCACCCGGGGGGCACTCCTACGAGCAGTACTTC. The encoded protein is CASSPGGHSYEQYF.

This clonotype is medium-sized by share. The V gene is TRBV6-5, the J gene TRBJ1-1; tentatively, D is TRBD1 (6 bases). This CDR3 has 16 residues. V lost 0 bases, J lost 2 bases, and 13 bases lay in between. Germline V gene sequence: CDR1 MNHEY, CDR2 SVGAGI. This CDR3 reads CASSYSIQGGNTEAFF. The CDR3 region has the DNA TGTGCCAGCAGTTACTCCATACAGGGCGGAAACACTGAAGCTTTCTTT.

This clonotype was seen many times. This chain uses TRBV4-1 with TRBJ1-1; D gene ambiguous. The CDR3 totals 14 residues. The V gene lost 1 base and the J gene lost 0 bases, with 6 bases spanning the gap. The germline V gene has CDR1 MGHRA and CDR2 YSYEKL. The CDR3 spells CASSQGLLNTEAFF. The CDR3 DNA reads TGCGCCAGCAGCCAAGGACTTCTGAACACTGAAGCTTTCTTT.

By its share, this clonotype is medium-sized (0.01 to 0.1%). One end of the junction is discordant with germline, which a read error may explain. The chain joins TRBV7-9 to TRBJ2-7; 7 nucleotides align to TRBD1. Germline V lookup: CDR1 SEHNR, CDR2 FQNEAQ (reference sequence). CDR3 length: 14 amino acids. The CDR3 sequence is CASSSIYPTGESSF. In nucleotides, the CDR3 is TGTGCCAGCAGCTCAATTTACCCCACAGGGGAATCTAGCTTC.

This clonotype has at least ten counts. This rearrangement joins TRBV28 to TRBJ2-2; D might be TRBD1 (6 bases). The CDR3 loop spans 14 amino acids. V was pared by 6 bases and J by 7 bases, with 15 bases between. CDR1 is MDHEN, CDR2 SYDVKM, per germline. CDR3 nucleotide sequence: TGTGCCAGCAGCATAGGGGGAGTTGGCGGGGAGCTGTTTTTT. Protein sequence: CASSIGGVGGELFF.

The sample holds many counts of this clonotype. This chain connects TRBV4-1 to TRBJ2-7; 9 nucleotides agree with TRBD1. V lost 3 bases to trimming and J lost 5 bases; unmatched junction nucleotides: 2. Germline CDR1 is MGHRA and CDR2 is YSYEKL. The CDR3 has 13 residues. CDR3 in amino acids: CASSQRQGDEQYV. Written as DNA, the CDR3 is TGCGCCAGCAGCCAGAGACAGGGGGACGAGCAGTACGTC.

This clonotype was recorded many times. The V call is TRBV18, the J call TRBJ1-1; the D gene is possibly TRBD1 (6 bases). V was pared by 8 bases and J by 1 base, with 8 bases between. This CDR3 has 12 amino acids. Per the germline V gene, CDR1 is KGHSH and CDR2 is LQKENI. The CDR3 DNA sequence: TGTGCCAGCGGCAGGGGGAACACTGAAGCTTTCTTT. It codes for CASGRGNTEAFF.

In its sample, this clonotype was seen many times. V gene TRBV3-1 combines with J gene TRBJ1-1; unclear D gene. This CDR3 has 15 residues. Germline V gene lookup returns CDR1 LGHDT and CDR2 YNNKEL (reference sequence). Between the trimmed V and J ends, which lost 4 bases and 5 bases, there was a span of 17 bases. The chain's CDR3 is CASSPSPGGRTEAFF. As DNA, the CDR3 is TGTGCCAGCAGCCCGAGCCCGGGAGGGCGTACTGAAGCTTTCTTT.

This clonotype was seen ten or more times. The chain recombines TRBV5-1 with TRBJ2-2; D may correspond to TRBD1 or TRBD2 (5 bases each). Germline assignment: CDR1 SGHRS and CDR2 YFSETQ. The CDR3 spans 20 residues. The ends were cut back, 0 bases at V and 0 bases at J, with 21 bases in the middle. The chain's CDR3 is CASSLDRRGVITTNTGELFF. CDR3 DNA sequence: TGCGCCAGCAGCTTGGATCGAAGAGGGGTCATTACTACGAACACCGGGGAGCTGTTTTTT.

This clonotype was observed many times. V usage is TRBV4-2 and J usage is TRBJ2-1, with TRBD2 matching 7 bases. From germline, CDR1 is LGHNA and CDR2 YNFKEQ. This CDR3 comprises 16 residues. V shed 0 bases and J 4 bases; nucleotides not matched to a gene: 6. The CDR3 sequence: CASSQDGRGAYNEQFF. The DNA for the CDR3 is TGTGCCAGCAGCCAAGATGGGAGGGGAGCGTACAATGAGCAGTTCTTC.

This clonotype is medium-sized by share. The rearrangement joins TRBV20-1 to TRBJ1-5, with a possible D match to TRBD1 (5 bases). Germline V gene sequence: CDR1 DFQATT, CDR2 SNEGSKA (reference sequence). This CDR3 is built from 13 residues. Trimming removed 3 bases at V and 2 bases at J, with 8 bases between. CDR3 loop: CSARGHGNQPQHF. The CDR3, as DNA: TGCAGTGCTAGGGGGCACGGCAATCAGCCCCAGCATTTT.

In this sample, this clonotype is medium-sized. This chain connects TRBV5-1 to TRBJ1-5; no clear D gene. Germline V gives CDR1 SGHRS, CDR2 YFSETQ. Trimming stripped 0 bases from V and 4 bases from J, with 5 bases between. The CDR3 length is 13 residues. CDR3 in amino acids: CASSLGLNQPQHF. The CDR3 coding sequence is TGCGCCAGCAGCTTGGGACTGAATCAGCCCCAGCATTTT.

Judged by abundance, this clonotype is medium-sized. The gene calls are TRBV5-1 and TRBJ2-1, with 10 bases aligning to TRBD2. CDR1 is SGHRS and CDR2 is YFSETQ in the germline V gene. With 0 bases clipped from V and 10 bases from J, the junction kept 4 bases outside the gene matches. The CDR3 is 14 amino acids. The CDR3 spells CASSLATSGEEQFF. The CDR3 region has the DNA TGCGCCAGCAGCTTGGCAACTAGCGGGGAAGAGCAGTTCTTC.

For this clonotype: At one of its ends the junction is not consistent with the germline gene, which may arise from a read error. The chain's CDR3 is CTSRWGGTGELFF. The CDR3 nucleotides are TGTACCAGCAGGTGGGGCGGGACCGGGGAGCTGTTTTTT. V usage is TRBV27 and J usage is TRBJ2-2; D is tentatively TRBD1 or TRBD2 (5 bases each). This CDR3 region has 13 residues. Germline values: CDR1 MNHEY, CDR2 SMNVEV (reference sequence).

This clonotype came up many times. The chain is built from TRBV7-2 and TRBJ2-3; D not certain. Germline V gives CDR1 SGHTA, CDR2 FQGNSA. CDR3 size: 14 residues. V lost 7 bases, J lost 0 bases, and 11 bases lay in between. The CDR3 DNA reads as TGTGCCAGCACCGCGGTCACTAGCACAGATACGCAGTATTTT. Translating it yields CASTAVTSTDTQYF.

This clonotype was seen ten or more times. The chain combines TRBV4-3 with TRBJ1-6; D not resolved. The V end lost 0 bases, the J end lost 3 bases, and 3 bases lay between the germline ends. The CDR3 has 14 residues. Germline lookup yields CDR1 LGHNA and CDR2 YSLEER. The CDR3 sequence: CASSQEDYNSPLHF. The CDR3 nucleotides read TGCGCCAGCAGCCAAGAGGACTATAATTCACCCCTCCACTTT.

The table lists this clonotype with many counts. The chain is built from TRBV11-1 and TRBJ2-6, with no clear D. The V end lost 4 bases, the J end lost 0 bases, and 13 bases lay between the germline ends. The CDR3 loop spans 17 amino acids. The germline V gene has CDR1 SGHAT and CDR2 FQDESV (reference sequence). This CDR3 reads CASSSFQYGSGANVLTF. Written as DNA, the CDR3 is TGTGCCAGCAGCTCCTTCCAGTACGGCTCTGGGGCCAACGTCCTGACTTTC.

This clonotype has ten or more counts. V and J are TRBV7-9 and TRBJ1-2, with no clear D. The CDR3 totals 12 residues. Germline CDR1 SEHNR, CDR2 FQNEAQ (reference sequence). The V end lost 2 bases, the J end lost 6 bases, and 7 bases lay between the germline ends. The CDR3: CASSLSGNGYTF. The DNA of the CDR3 is TGTGCCAGCAGCTTATCCGGGAATGGCTACACCTTC.